These T cell receptor beta chains were read from a single sample in a study of T cell responses to AZD1222 COVID-19 vaccine. Profiling relied on immunoSEQ multiplex PCR, and the TCRdb table lists in-frame clones only, not all of them. The table has around 160,000 clones, 75% to 95% seen once; the top ten hold 2.5% to 3%. The sample was peripheral blood, taken on day 0 of MenACWY control vaccination. The receptor source for this set is an adult in good health. CDR3s include the opening cysteine and the closing phenylalanine or tryptophan. Fields, in order: D gene, CDR3 length, J gene, clone size, V gene, CDR3 DNA, CDR3 protein. The D gene is left open where the match is weak. Expanded clones get a size class; other rows say once, few or many, or leave the size out.

- | 12 | TRBJ1-2 | - | TRBV5-4 | TGTGCCAGCAGGTACCCTTCGGAGGGCTACACCTTC | CASRYPSEGYTF
TRBD1 | 15 | TRBJ1-1 | - | TRBV4-1 | TGCGCCAGCAGCCAATTCGGACAGGTTATTGCCCGGGCTTTCTTT | CASSQFGQVIARAFF
- | 14 | TRBJ1-6 | - | TRBV19 | TGTGCCAGTAGTATAGGGGTACATAATTCACCCCTCCACTTT | CASSIGVHNSPLHF
TRBD1 | 14 | TRBJ2-1 | - | TRBV5-5 | TGTGCCAGCAGCGGGGTACAGACAGGGGATGAGCAGTTCTTC | CASSGVQTGDEQFF
- | 14 | TRBJ1-1 | few | TRBV30 | TGTGCCTGGGGGGGAGGCAGGGGGAACACTGAAGCTTTCTTT | CAWGGGRGNTEAFF
- | 13 | TRBJ2-7 | - | TRBV19 | TGTGCCAGTACCGATACCAGGGGCTACGAGCAGTACTTC | CASTDTRGYEQYF
TRBD1 | 14 | TRBJ1-2 | - | TRBV5-4 | TGTGCCAGCAGCTCGGGACAGGGGATGGGAGGCTACACCTTC | CASSSGQGMGGYTF
- | 15 | TRBJ1-5 | - | TRBV2 | TGTGCCAGCAGTGAGGGTCAGTTAGGCAATCAGCCCCAGCATTTT | CASSEGQLGNQPQHF
- | 11 | TRBJ1-5 | once | TRBV6-5 | TGTGCCAGCGGTTCAAATCAGCCCCAGCATTTT | CASGSNQPQHF
- | 14 | TRBJ2-1 | - | TRBV3-1/TRBV3-2 | TGTGCCAGCAGCCGCGAAAGAAGGTACAATGAGCAGTTCTTC | CASSRERRYNEQFF
TRBD1 | 16 | TRBJ1-2 | - | TRBV9 | TGTGCCAGCAGCCTAGACATGGACAGGGCGAACTATGGCTACACCTTC | CASSLDMDRANYGYTF
TRBD1 | 17 | TRBJ1-6 | once | TRBV10-3 | TGTGCCATCAGTGAGTCTGGACAGGGGGGATACAATTCACCCCTCCACTTT | CAISESGQGGYNSPLHF
TRBD2 | 13 | TRBJ2-7 | - | TRBV11-1 | TGTGCCAGCCTACTAGCGGGAGGAGGGGAGCAGTACTTC | CASLLAGGGEQYF
- | 14 | TRBJ1-2 | - | TRBV7-9 | TGTGCCAGCAGCTTTAAAGACCCTCCTGATGGCTACACCTTC | CASSFKDPPDGYTF
- | 13 | TRBJ2-7 | - | TRBV10-2 | TGCGCCAGCAGCCGGGGCACCGCTGGGGAGCAGTACTTC | CASSRGTAGEQYF
- | 11 | TRBJ1-1 | few | TRBV20-1 | TGCAGTGCTAGAATTGCGGCTGAAGCTTTCTTT | CSARIAAEAFF
TRBD1 | 16 | TRBJ1-6 | - | TRBV3-1/TRBV3-2 | TGTGCCAGCAGCAAACGACAGGGGGTGAATAATTCACCCCTCCACTTT | CASSKRQGVNNSPLHF
TRBD1 | 12 | TRBJ1-1 | - | TRBV29-1 | TGCAGCGTGGGGACAGGGAGGACTGAAGCTTTCTTT | CSVGTGRTEAFF
- | 15 | TRBJ1-6 | - | TRBV7-8 | TGTGCCAGCAGCTTTAATCCTGGTCCGGGTTCACCCCTCCACTTT | CASSFNPGPGSPLHF
TRBD1 | 16 | TRBJ2-7 | - | TRBV3-1/TRBV3-2 | TGTGCCAGCAGCCAAGATATAGGGACAGGGGTCGACGAGCAGTACTTC | CASSQDIGTGVDEQYF
- | 16 | TRBJ1-2 | - | TRBV7-3 | TGTGCCAGCAGCTTGGGCCCTAACCAGGGTCTGGCGGGCTACACCTTC | CASSLGPNQGLAGYTF